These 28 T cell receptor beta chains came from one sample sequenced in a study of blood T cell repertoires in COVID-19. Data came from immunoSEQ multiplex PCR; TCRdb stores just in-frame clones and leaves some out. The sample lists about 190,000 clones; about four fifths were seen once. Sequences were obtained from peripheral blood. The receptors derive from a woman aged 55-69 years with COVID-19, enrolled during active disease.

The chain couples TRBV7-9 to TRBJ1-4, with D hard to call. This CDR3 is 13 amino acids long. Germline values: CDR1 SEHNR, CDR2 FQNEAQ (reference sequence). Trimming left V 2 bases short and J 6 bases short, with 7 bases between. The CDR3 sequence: CASSLRQYEKLFF. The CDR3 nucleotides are TGTGCCAGCAGCTTACGCCAGTATGAAAAACTGTTTTTT.

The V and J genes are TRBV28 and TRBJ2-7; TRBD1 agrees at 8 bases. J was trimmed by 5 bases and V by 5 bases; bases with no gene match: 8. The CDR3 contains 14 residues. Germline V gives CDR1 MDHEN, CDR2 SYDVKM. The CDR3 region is CASSGIGQGDEQYF. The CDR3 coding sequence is TGTGCCAGCAGTGGGATCGGACAGGGTGACGAGCAGTACTTC. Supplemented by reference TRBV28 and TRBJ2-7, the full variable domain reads DVKVTQSSRYLVKRTGEKVFLECVQDMDHENMFWYRQDPGLGLRLIYFSYDVKMKEKGDIPEGYSVSREKKERFSLILESASTNQTSMYLCASSGIGQGDEQYFGPGTRLTVT.

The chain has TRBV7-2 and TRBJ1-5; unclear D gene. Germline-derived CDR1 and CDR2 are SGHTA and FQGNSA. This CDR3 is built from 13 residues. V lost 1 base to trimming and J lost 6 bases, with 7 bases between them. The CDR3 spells CASSLGRTQPQHF. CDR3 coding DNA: TGTGCCAGCAGCTTAGGGAGGACTCAGCCCCAGCATTTT.

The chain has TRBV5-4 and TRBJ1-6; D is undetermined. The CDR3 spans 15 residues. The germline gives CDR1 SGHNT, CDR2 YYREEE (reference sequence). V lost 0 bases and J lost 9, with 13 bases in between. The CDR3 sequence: CASSLDPLPTSPLHF. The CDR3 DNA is TGTGCCAGCAGCTTGGATCCCCTACCCACTTCACCCCTCCACTTT.

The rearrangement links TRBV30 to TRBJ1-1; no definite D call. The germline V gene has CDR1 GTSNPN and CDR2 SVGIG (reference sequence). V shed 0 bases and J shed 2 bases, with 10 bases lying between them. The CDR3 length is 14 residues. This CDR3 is CAWSVVLTNTEAFF. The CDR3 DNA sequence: TGTGCCTGGAGTGTAGTTTTAACTAACACTGAAGCTTTCTTT.

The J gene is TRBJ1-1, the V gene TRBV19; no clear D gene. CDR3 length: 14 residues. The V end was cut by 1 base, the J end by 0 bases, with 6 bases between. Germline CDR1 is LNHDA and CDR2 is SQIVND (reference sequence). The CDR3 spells CASSIGRVNTEAFF. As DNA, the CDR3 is TGTGCCAGTAGTATAGGCCGCGTGAACACTGAAGCTTTCTTT.

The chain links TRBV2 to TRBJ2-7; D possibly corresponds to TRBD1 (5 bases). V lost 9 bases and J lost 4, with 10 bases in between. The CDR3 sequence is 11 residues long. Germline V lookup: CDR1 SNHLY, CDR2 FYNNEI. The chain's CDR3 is CASQGSYEQYF. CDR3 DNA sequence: TGTGCCAGTCAGGGTTCTTACGAGCAGTACTTC. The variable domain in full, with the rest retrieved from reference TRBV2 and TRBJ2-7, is EPEVTQTPSHQVTQMGQEVILRCVPISNHLYFYWYRQILGQKVEFLVSFYNNEISEKSEIFDDQFSVERPDGSNFTLKIRSTKLEDSAMYFCASQGSYEQYFGPGTRLTVT.

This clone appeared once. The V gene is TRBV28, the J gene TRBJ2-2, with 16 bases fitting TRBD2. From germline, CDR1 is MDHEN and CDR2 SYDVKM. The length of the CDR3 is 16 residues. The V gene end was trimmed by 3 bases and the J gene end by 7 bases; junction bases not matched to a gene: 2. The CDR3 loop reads CASSLGLAGGVGELFF. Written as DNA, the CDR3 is TGTGCCAGCAGTTTGGGACTAGCGGGAGGGGTCGGGGAGCTGTTTTTT.

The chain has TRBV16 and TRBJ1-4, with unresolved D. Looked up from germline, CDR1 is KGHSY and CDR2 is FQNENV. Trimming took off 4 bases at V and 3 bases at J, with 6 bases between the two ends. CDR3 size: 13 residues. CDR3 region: CASSRGSNEKLFF. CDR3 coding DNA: TGTGCCAGCAGCCGCGGATCTAATGAAAAACTGTTTTTT.

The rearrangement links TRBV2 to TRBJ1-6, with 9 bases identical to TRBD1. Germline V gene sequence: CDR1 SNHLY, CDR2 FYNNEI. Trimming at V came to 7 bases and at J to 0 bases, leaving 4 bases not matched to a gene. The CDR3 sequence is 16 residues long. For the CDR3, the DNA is TGTGCCAGCAAGGGACAGGGAAGCTCCTATAATTCACCCCTCCACTTT. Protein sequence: CASKGQGSSYNSPLHF. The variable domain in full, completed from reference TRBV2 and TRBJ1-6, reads EPEVTQTPSHQVTQMGQEVILRCVPISNHLYFYWYRQILGQKVEFLVSFYNNEISEKSEIFDDQFSVERPDGSNFTLKIRSTKLEDSAMYFCASKGQGSSYNSPLHFGNGTRLTVT.

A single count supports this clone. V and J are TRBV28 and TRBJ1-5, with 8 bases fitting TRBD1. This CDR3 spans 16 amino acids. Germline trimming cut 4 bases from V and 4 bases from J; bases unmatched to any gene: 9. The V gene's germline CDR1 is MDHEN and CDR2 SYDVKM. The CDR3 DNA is TGTGCCAGCAGTTATCACAGGGGGGTAGAAAATCAGCCCCAGCATTTT. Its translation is CASSYHRGVENQPQHF.

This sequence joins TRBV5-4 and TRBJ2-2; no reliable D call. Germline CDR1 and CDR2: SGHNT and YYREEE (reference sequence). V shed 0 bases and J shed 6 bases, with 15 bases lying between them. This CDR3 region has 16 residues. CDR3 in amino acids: CASSLGSPISAGELFF. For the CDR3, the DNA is TGTGCCAGCAGCTTGGGGAGCCCGATATCCGCCGGGGAGCTGTTTTTT.

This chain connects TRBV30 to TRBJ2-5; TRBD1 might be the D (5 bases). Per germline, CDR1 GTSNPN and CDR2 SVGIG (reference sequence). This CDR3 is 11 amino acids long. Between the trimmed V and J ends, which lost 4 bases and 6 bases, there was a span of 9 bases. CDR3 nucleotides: TGTGCCTGGAAACAGGAACAGACCCAGTACTTC. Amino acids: CAWKQEQTQYF.

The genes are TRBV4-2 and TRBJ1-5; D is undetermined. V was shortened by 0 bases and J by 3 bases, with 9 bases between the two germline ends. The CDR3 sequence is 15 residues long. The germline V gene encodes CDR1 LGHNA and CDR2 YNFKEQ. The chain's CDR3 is CASSQDLEYNQPQHF. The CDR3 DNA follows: TGTGCCAGCAGCCAAGACTTAGAGTACAATCAGCCCCAGCATTTT.

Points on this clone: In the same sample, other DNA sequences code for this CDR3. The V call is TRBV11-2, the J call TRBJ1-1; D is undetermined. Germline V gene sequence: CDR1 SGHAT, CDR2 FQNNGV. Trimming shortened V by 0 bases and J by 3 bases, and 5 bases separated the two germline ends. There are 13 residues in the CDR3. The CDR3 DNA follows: TGTGCCAGCAGCTTAGATCGGGACACTGAAGCTTTCTTT. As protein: CASSLDRDTEAFF. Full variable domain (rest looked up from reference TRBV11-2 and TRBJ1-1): EAGVAQSPRYKIIEKRQSVAFWCNPISGHATLYWYQQILGQGPKLLIQFQNNGVVDDSQLPKDRFSAERLKGVDSTLKIQPAKLEDSAVYLCASSLDRDTEAFFGQGTRLTVV.

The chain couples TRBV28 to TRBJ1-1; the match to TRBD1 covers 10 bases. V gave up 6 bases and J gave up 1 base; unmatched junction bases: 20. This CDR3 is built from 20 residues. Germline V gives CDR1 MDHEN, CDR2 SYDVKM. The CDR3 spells CASRLRDRGPSPLKNTEAFF. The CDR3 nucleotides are TGTGCCAGCAGACTCCGGGACAGGGGCCCTAGCCCGCTCAAGAACACTGAAGCTTTCTTT.

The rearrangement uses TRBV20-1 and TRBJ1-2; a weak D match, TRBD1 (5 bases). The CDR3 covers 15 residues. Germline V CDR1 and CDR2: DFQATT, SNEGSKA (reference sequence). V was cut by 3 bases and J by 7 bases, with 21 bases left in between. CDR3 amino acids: CSASSEVGDGAGYTF. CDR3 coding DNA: TGCAGTGCTAGTAGCGAGGTAGGGGATGGAGCTGGCTACACCTTC.

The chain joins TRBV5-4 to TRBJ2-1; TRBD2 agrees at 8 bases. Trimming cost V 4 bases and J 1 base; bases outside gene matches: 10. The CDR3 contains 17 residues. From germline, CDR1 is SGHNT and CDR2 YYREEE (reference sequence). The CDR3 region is CASSNPTSGRSYNEQFF. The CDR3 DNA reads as TGTGCCAGCAGCAACCCAACTAGCGGCCGTTCCTACAATGAGCAGTTCTTC.

In DNA, the CDR3 is TGCAGTGCTAGTGGGCTAGCGGGAGGAAGGGATGAGCAGTTCTTC. Translating it yields CSASGLAGGRDEQFF. V gene TRBV20-1 combines with J gene TRBJ2-1; 11 bases line up with TRBD2. CDR1 is DFQATT, CDR2 SNEGSKA, per germline (reference sequence). The CDR3 runs 15 residues. V shed 3 bases, J shed 8 bases, and the junction held 9 bases outside the gene matches.

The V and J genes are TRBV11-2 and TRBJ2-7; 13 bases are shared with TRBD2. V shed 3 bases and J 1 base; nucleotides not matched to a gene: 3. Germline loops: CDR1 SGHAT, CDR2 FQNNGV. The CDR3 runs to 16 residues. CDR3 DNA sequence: TGTGCCAGCAGCTTTGGACTAGCGGGGGAATCCTACGAGCAGTACTTC. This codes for CASSFGLAGESYEQYF.

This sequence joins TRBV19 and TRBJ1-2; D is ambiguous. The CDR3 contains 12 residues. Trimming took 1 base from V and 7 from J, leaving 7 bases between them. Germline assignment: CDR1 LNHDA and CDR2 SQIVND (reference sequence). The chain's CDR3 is CASSIVEGGYTF. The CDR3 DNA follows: TGTGCCAGTAGTATAGTTGAGGGTGGCTACACCTTC.

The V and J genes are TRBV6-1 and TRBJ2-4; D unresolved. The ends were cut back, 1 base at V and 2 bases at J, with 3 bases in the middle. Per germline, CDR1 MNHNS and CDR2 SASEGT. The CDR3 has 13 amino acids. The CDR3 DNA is TGTGCCAGCAGTGAAGACTCCAAAAACATTCAGTACTTC. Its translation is CASSEDSKNIQYF.

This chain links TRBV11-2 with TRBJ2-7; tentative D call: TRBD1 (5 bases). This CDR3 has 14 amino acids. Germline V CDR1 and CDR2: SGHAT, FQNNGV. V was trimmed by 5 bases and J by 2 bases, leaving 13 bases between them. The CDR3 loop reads CASSRGAGPYEQYV. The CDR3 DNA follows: TGTGCCAGCAGCCGCGGTGCAGGGCCCTACGAGCAGTACGTC.

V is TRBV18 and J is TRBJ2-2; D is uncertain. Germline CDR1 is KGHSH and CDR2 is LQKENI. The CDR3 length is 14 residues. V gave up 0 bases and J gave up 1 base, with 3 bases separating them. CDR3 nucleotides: TGTGCCAGCTCACCACCCGTGAACACCGGGGAGCTGTTTTTT. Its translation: CASSPPVNTGELFF.

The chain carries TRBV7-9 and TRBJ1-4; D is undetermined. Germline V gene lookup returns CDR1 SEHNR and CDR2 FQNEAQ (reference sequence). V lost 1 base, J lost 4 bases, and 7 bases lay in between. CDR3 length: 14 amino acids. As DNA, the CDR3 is TGTGCCAGCAGCTTAGGGGCTAATAATGAAAAACTGTTTTTT. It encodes CASSLGANNEKLFF. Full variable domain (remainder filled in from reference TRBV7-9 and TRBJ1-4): DTGVSQNPRHKITKRGQNVTFRCDPISEHNRLYWYRQTLGQGPEFLTYFQNEAQLEKSRLLSDRFSAERPKGSFSTLEIQRTEQGDSAMYLCASSLGANNEKLFFGSGTQLSVL.

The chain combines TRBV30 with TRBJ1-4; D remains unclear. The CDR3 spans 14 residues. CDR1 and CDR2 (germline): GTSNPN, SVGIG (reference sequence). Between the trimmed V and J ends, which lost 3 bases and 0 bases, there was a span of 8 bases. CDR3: CAWSGSSTNEKLFF. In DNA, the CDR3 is TGTGCCTGGAGCGGGTCCTCAACTAATGAAAAACTGTTTTTT. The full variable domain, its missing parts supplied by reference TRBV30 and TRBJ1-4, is SQTIHQWPATLVQPVGSPLSLECTVEGTSNPNLYWYRQAAGRGLQLLFYSVGIGQISSEVPQNLSASRPQDRQFILSSKKLLLSDSGFYLCAWSGSSTNEKLFFGSGTQLSVL.

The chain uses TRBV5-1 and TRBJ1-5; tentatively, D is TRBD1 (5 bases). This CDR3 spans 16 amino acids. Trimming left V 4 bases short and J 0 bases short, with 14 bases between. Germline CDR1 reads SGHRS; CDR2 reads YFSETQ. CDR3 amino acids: CASSPGGGPSNQPQHF. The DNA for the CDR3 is TGCGCCAGCAGCCCGGGGGGAGGGCCTAGCAATCAGCCCCAGCATTTT.

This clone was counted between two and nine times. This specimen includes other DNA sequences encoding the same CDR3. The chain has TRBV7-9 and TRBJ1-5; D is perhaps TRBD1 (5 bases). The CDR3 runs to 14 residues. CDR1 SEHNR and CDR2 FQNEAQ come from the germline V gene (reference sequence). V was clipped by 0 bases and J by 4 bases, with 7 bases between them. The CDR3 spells CASSLAGGNQPQHF. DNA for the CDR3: TGTGCCAGCAGCTTAGCGGGGGGAAATCAGCCCCAGCATTTT.